This TCR beta chain was retrieved from a study of T cells in Graves' hyperthyroidism and ophthalmopathy. Across the whole study: Peripheral blood was drawn at first diagnosis, prior to all treatment.

The CDR3 length is 13 residues. Trimming stripped 3 bases from V and 12 bases from J, with 17 bases between. In the case of this clonotype: What it recognizes is unknown.

TCR beta CDR3 regions were amplified from RNA transcripts. HTBI primers drove first-round RT-PCR of the TCR CDR3. TCRdb ran MiXCR on the multiplex PCR reads and lists one entry per CDR3 protein. The sample lists about half a million distinct CDR3 sequences, nearly 20% occurring once. Ophthalmopathy patients had moderate-to-severe active disease, CAS ≥3, NOSPECS ≥4, and disease duration under 3 months. Study conclusions and caveats: Blood held most thyroid clonotypes expanded above 0.001 frequency. Through a model of 13 V-J features, ophthalmopathy was separated from stable hyperthyroidism.

Specimen: blood. The rearrangement uses TRBV12-3 or TRBV12-4 and TRBJ1-2, with D perhaps TRBD1 (5 bases). The receptor comes from a middle-aged man with Graves' ophthalmopathy. CDR3 coding DNA: TGTGCCAGCAGTTTTTCGGGGGGAAGGCGTGACACCTTC. It codes for CASSFSGGRRDTF.